The subject of this entry is one TCR beta chain. Germline CDR1 and CDR2: MDHEN and SYDVKM. V lost 5 bases to trimming and J lost 5 bases, with 21 bases between them. The CDR3 consists of 16 residues. The PCR was carried out with 60 Vbeta primers and 13 Jbeta primers. The table came from immunoSEQ multiplex PCR; TCRdb's copy has only in-frame clones and leaves some out. The sample comprises 200,000 or so clones, 80% to 85% of which are singletons, and around 2.1% rests with the top ten. These data originate in a study of cytomegalovirus exposure and HLA in healthy donors. The sample comprised PBMCs. This TCR was sampled from a woman under 30 in good health and CMV-seropositive. The chain combines TRBV28 with TRBJ1-2; tentatively, D is TRBD1 (5 bases). The CDR3 spells CASSGGVLGGTYGYTF. CDR3 DNA sequence: TGTGCCAGCAGTGGGGGGGTATTGGGCGGAACTTATGGCTACACCTTC.